The 10 T cell receptor beta chains in this list originate from one sample, sequenced in a study of OX40 agonist ivuxolimab in advanced cancers. The assay was immunoSEQ multiplex PCR, and TCRdb's table has in-frame clones only and misses some. The table lists fewer than 30,000 clones, 80% to 85% of them singletons. Sequenced here: CD4+ or CD8+ T cells sorted from blood, sampled in a trial of the OX40 agonist ivuxolimab. Receptors were obtained from an adult with an advanced solid tumor such as melanoma, head and neck, liver or kidney cancer.

The V gene is TRBV29-1, the J gene TRBJ1-4, with 8 nucleotides matching TRBD1. J gave up 5 bases and V 7 bases, and 6 bases lay outside the gene matches. Germline CDR1 and CDR2: SQVTM and ANQGSEA. This CDR3 is built from 13 residues. The CDR3 DNA is TGCAGCGCAGGACAGGGTCAGAATGAAAAACTGTTTTTT. Translation: CSAGQGQNEKLFF.

J is TRBJ1-1 and V is TRBV5-1, with 7 bases fitting TRBD1. This CDR3 region has 16 residues. CDR1 is SGHRS, CDR2 YFSETQ, per germline. V dropped 4 bases and J dropped 0; count of bases not matched to a gene: 9. DNA of the CDR3: TGCGCCAGCAGCCTACGGACAGGCGGGATGAACACTGAAGCTTTCTTT. Translation gives CASSLRTGGMNTEAFF.

This chain uses TRBV4-1 with TRBJ2-1; 7 positions match TRBD2. CDR3 length: 17 residues. V was clipped by 0 bases and J by 1 base; unmatched bases: 6. CDR1 and CDR2 from the germline V gene are MGHRA and YSYEKL. Here the CDR3 reads CASSQEGQGGSYNEQFF. Written as DNA, the CDR3 is TGCGCCAGCAGCCAAGAAGGGCAGGGAGGGTCCTACAATGAGCAGTTCTTC.

The rearrangement uses TRBV7-9 and TRBJ2-2; 7 bases match TRBD1. Germline values: CDR1 SEHNR, CDR2 FQNEAQ (reference sequence). The CDR3 length is 15 residues. After removal of 1 base from V and 4 bases from J, the junction contained 3 bases not matched to a gene. CDR3 sequence: CASSLDWDSTGELFF. CDR3 nucleotides: TGTGCCAGCAGCTTAGACTGGGACAGCACCGGGGAGCTGTTTTTT.

This chain links TRBV28 with TRBJ2-1; D call uncertain. From germline, CDR1 is MDHEN and CDR2 SYDVKM. CDR3 length equals 16 residues. V was trimmed by 2 bases and J by 2 bases, leaving 13 bases between them. Here the CDR3 DNA reads TGTGCCAGCAGTTTAGTTGGAGACCTGACCTACAATGAGCAGTTCTTC. This gives the protein CASSLVGDLTYNEQFF.

CDR3 sequence reads: CASSQEFPANTEAFF. The CDR3 DNA is TGCGCCAGCAGCCAAGAATTTCCCGCTAACACTGAAGCTTTCTTT. V is TRBV4-1 and J is TRBJ1-1, with D unclear. This CDR3 has 15 amino acids. Trimming cost V 0 bases and J 2 bases, with 10 bases left between them. Germline V CDR1 and CDR2: MGHRA, YSYEKL.

This chain connects TRBV9 to TRBJ1-4, with a tentative D call TRBD1 (5 bases). CDR1 is SGDLS and CDR2 is YYNGEE in the germline V gene. Trimming took 7 bases from V and 3 from J, leaving 25 bases between them. The CDR3 totals 18 residues. The CDR3 DNA reads TGTGCCAGCCGGCGGGGACGGGAAGAAGGAGGACCTAATGAAAAACTGTTTTTT. Translated, it gives CASRRGREEGGPNEKLFF. The full variable domain, its missing parts supplied by reference TRBV9 and TRBJ1-4, is DSGVTQTPKHLITATGQRVTLRCSPRSGDLSVYWYQQSLDQGLQFLIQYYNGEERAKGNILERFSAQQFPDLHSELNLSSLELGDSALYFCASRRGREEGGPNEKLFFGSGTQLSVL.

The gene calls are TRBV28 and TRBJ2-3; 7 nucleotides align to TRBD1. J gave up 2 bases and V 6 bases, and 8 bases lay outside the gene matches. The CDR3 is 15 amino acids. Germline loops: CDR1 MDHEN, CDR2 SYDVKM. The CDR3 sequence: CASSLQGVLTDTQYF. CDR3 bases: TGTGCCAGCAGCCTTCAGGGGGTGCTCACAGATACGCAGTATTTT. Together with reference TRBV28 and TRBJ2-3, the CDR3 gives the full variable domain: DVKVTQSSRYLVKRTGEKVFLECVQDMDHENMFWYRQDPGLGLRLIYFSYDVKMKEKGDIPEGYSVSREKKERFSLILESASTNQTSMYLCASSLQGVLTDTQYFGPGTRLTVL.

The chain is built from TRBV5-5 and TRBJ2-7; tentative D call: TRBD2 (5 bases). Between the trimmed V and J ends, which lost 0 bases and 3 bases, there was a span of 10 bases. Germline loops: CDR1 SGHKS, CDR2 YYEKEE (reference sequence). The CDR3 runs to 14 residues. This chain's CDR3 is CASSLGETIYEQYF. CDR3 DNA: TGTGCCAGCAGCTTGGGGGAGACCATCTACGAGCAGTACTTC.

The chain has TRBV27 and TRBJ2-5, with a weak D call TRBD1 (5 bases). Germline CDR1 is MNHEY and CDR2 is SMNVEV (reference sequence). Between the trimmed V and J ends, which lost 7 bases and 5 bases, there was a span of 11 bases. The CDR3 has 12 residues. The CDR3 here is CASIGVGETQYF. CDR3 in DNA: TGTGCCAGCATAGGGGTTGGGGAGACCCAGTACTTC.